The clone carrying this TCR beta chain was counted many times. These data belong to a study of CD8 T cells in ankylosing spondylitis. TCRdb reprocessed the 5' RACE reads with MiXCR, giving one entry per CDR3 protein. Found here are approximately 250,000 distinct CDR3 sequences, roughly 25% of them singletons; the top ten hold approximately 0.61%. V gave up 6 bases and J gave up 2 bases; unmatched junction bases: 9. Per germline, CDR1 DFQATT and CDR2 SNEGSKA (reference sequence). There are 15 residues in the CDR3. The sequencing input was blood, either unsorted or a sorted T cell fraction (not recorded which). This sequence originates from a male donor with ankylosing spondylitis or in good health (not recorded which). V and J are TRBV20-1 and TRBJ2-1; 8 bases agree with TRBD2. DNA for the CDR3: TGCAGTGCCCTGACCAGCGGGGGTACCTACAATGAGCAGTTCTTC. Its translation: CSALTSGGTYNEQFF.